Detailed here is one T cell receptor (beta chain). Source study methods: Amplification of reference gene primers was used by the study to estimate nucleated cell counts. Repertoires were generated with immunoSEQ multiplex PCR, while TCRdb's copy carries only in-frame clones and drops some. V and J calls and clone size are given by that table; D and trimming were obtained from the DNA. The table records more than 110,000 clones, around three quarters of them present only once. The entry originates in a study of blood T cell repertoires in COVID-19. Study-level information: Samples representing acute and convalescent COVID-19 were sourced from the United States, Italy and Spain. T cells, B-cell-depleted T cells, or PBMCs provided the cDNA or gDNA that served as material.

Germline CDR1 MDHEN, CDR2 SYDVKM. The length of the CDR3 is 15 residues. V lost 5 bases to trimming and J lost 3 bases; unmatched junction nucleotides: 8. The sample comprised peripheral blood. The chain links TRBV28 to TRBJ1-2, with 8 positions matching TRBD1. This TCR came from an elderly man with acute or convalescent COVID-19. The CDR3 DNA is TGTGCCAGCAGTCGACTAGGGACAGGTGACTATGGCTACACCTTC. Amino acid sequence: CASSRLGTGDYGYTF.